One and the same sample provided the 2 T cell receptor beta chains below, sequenced in a study of T cells in Graves' hyperthyroidism and ophthalmopathy. RNA transcripts served as the template for amplifying TCR beta CDR3 regions. The HTBI primer set drove a first-round RT-PCR of the TCR CDR3. TCRdb re-called the multiplex PCR reads with MiXCR, one entry per CDR3 protein. The sample includes roughly 250,000 distinct CDR3 sequences, 13% to 15% of them seen just once. Sequencing input: blood. The receptors come from a woman aged 35 to 49 with Graves' hyperthyroidism that later progressed to Graves' ophthalmopathy.

This clonotype was found many times. V and J are TRBV20-1 and TRBJ2-6, with TRBD1 matching over 8 bases. In germline, CDR1 is DFQATT, CDR2 SNEGSKA (reference sequence). With 0 bases clipped from V and 0 bases from J, the junction kept 7 bases outside the gene matches. The CDR3 length is 18 residues. This CDR3 reads CSARERTGLRSGANVLTF. In nucleotides, the CDR3 is TGCAGTGCTAGAGAGAGGACAGGGCTCCGCTCTGGGGCCAACGTCCTGACTTTC.

The rearrangement uses TRBV4-2 and TRBJ2-7; tentatively, D is TRBD2 (5 bases). Trimming cost V 0 bases and J 3 bases, with 12 bases left between them. The CDR3 has 15 amino acids. The germline CDR1 and CDR2 sequences are LGHNA and YNFKEQ. The CDR3 coding sequence is TGTGCCAGCAGCCAAGAGGGTGGGAGCAGCTACGAGCAGTACTTC. Its translation is CASSQEGGSSYEQYF.